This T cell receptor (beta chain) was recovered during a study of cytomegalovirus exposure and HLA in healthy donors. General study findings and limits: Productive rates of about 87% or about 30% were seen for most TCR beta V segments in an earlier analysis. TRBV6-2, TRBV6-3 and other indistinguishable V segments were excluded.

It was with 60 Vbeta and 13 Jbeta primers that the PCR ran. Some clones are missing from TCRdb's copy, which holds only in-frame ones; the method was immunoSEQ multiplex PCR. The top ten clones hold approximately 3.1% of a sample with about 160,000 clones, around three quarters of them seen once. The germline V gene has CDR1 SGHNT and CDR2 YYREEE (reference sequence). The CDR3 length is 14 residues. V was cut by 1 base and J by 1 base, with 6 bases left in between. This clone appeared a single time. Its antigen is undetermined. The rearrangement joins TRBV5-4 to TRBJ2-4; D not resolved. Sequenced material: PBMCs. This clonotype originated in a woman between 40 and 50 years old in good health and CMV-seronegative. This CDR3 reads CASSLSRAKNIQYF. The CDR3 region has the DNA TGTGCCAGCAGCTTGTCCAGGGCCAAAAACATTCAGTACTTC.